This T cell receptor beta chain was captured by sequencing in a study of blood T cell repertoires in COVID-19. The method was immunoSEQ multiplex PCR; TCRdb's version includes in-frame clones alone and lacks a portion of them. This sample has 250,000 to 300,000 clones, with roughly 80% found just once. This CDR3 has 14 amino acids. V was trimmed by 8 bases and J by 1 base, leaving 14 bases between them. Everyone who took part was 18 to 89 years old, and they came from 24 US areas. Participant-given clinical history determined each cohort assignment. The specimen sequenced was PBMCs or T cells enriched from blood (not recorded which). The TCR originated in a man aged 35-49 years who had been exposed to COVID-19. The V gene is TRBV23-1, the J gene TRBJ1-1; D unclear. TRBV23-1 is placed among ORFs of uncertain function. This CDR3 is CASRPGNRNTEAFF. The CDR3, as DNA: TGCGCCAGCCGTCCGGGGAACAGGAACACTGAAGCTTTCTTT.